The text below deals with one T cell receptor beta chain. TCRdb's copy holds only in-frame clones and misses some; the assay was immunoSEQ multiplex PCR. This repertoire shows about 83,000 clones, 85% to 95% found once; its top ten account for 0.25%. This specimen comes from a study of technical replicates of blood from a few donors. The J segment lost 0 bases and the V segment lost 8 bases, leaving 8 bases of the junction unmatched. The CDR3 is made up of 17 amino acids. Germline V lookup: CDR1 MDHEN, CDR2 SYDVKM. This receptor was taken from a human donor in good health. This chain connects TRBV28 to TRBJ2-2, with TRBD1 identical over 11 bases. Sequencing was carried out using T cells isolated from PBMCs. The CDR3 DNA reads as TGTGCCAGCGGAGGACAGGGGGCCCTCTCGAACACCGGGGAGCTGTTTTTT. This gives the protein CASGGQGALSNTGELFF. The full variable domain, completed using reference TRBV28 and TRBJ2-2, is DVKVTQSSRYLVKRTGEKVFLECVQDMDHENMFWYRQDPGLGLRLIYFSYDVKMKEKGDIPEGYSVSREKKERFSLILESASTNQTSMYLCASGGQGALSNTGELFFGEGSRLTVL.